This entry lists 23 T cell receptor beta chains sequenced from one sample in a study of beta chain features in type 1 diabetes. Study-level points and caveats: All four CD4+ subsets from Type 1 diabetes patients carried moderately but significantly shorter TCRB CDR3s.

These receptors are not linked to any known antigen. Since all of the isolated RNA was reverse transcribed, expressed TCRB transcripts were what got sequenced. Generated by immunoSEQ multiplex PCR, the TCRdb table keeps only in-frame clones and is missing some. The repertoire holds nearly 700,000 clones, with around 15% as singletons. Specimen: naive CD4+ T cells from blood. These receptors were obtained from a man aged 18 to 29 with type 1 diabetes.

The V gene is TRBV20-1, the J gene TRBJ2-4; D is ambiguous. Trimming left V 6 bases short and J 8 bases short, with 8 bases between. The CDR3 totals 10 residues. Germline CDR1 DFQATT, CDR2 SNEGSKA (reference sequence). The chain's CDR3 is CSAFWHIQYF. The CDR3 DNA follows: TGCAGTGCCTTTTGGCACATTCAGTACTTC.

This chain uses TRBV27 with TRBJ2-2; TRBD1 matches at 8 bases. Germline V gene lookup returns CDR1 MNHEY and CDR2 SMNVEV (reference sequence). The V and J ends lost 6 bases and 7 bases, in that order; junction bases with no gene match: 10. The CDR3 is 15 residues long. The DNA for the CDR3 is TGTGCCAGCAGCACTAGGACAGGGCAAGGCGGGGAGCTGTTTTTT. Translated: CASSTRTGQGGELFF.

A few counts support this clone. The J gene is TRBJ1-2, the V gene TRBV28, with 7 bases that match TRBD1. This CDR3 region has 13 residues. Trimming took 3 bases from V and 4 from J; bases not matched to a gene: 2. Per the germline V gene, CDR1 is MDHEN and CDR2 is SYDVKM. The CDR3 region is CASSLDRRYGYTF. Written as DNA, the CDR3 is TGTGCCAGCAGTTTGGACAGGCGCTATGGCTACACCTTC.

In this sample, this clone turned up a few times. The chain carries TRBV2 and TRBJ2-1; 9 nucleotides agree with TRBD2. Trimming cost V 8 bases and J 7 bases; bases outside gene matches: 18. This CDR3 is 17 amino acids long. Germline V gene lookup returns CDR1 SNHLY and CDR2 FYNNEI. CDR3 amino acids: CASLAGTSQWVGNEQFF. For the CDR3, the DNA is TGTGCCAGCCTTGCCGGGACTAGCCAGTGGGTGGGGAATGAGCAGTTCTTC.

About this clone: The identical CDR3 is also encoded by other nucleotide sequences in the sample. The V gene is TRBV30, the J gene TRBJ1-1, with a weak D call TRBD1 (6 bases). This CDR3 has 13 amino acids. Germline lookup yields CDR1 GTSNPN and CDR2 SVGIG (reference sequence). Trimming took 0 bases from V and 4 from J, leaving 9 bases between them. CDR3 sequence: CAWSVIGGTEAFF. The CDR3 bases are TGTGCCTGGAGTGTAATAGGGGGCACTGAAGCTTTCTTT. Based on the CDR3 plus reference TRBV30 and TRBJ1-1, the full variable domain is SQTIHQWPATLVQPVGSPLSLECTVEGTSNPNLYWYRQAAGRGLQLLFYSVGIGQISSEVPQNLSASRPQDRQFILSSKKLLLSDSGFYLCAWSVIGGTEAFFGQGTRLTVV.

The rearrangement uses TRBV10-3 and TRBJ2-5, with D tentatively TRBD1 (6 bases). The V and J ends lost 6 bases and 2 bases respectively, with 10 bases between them. The CDR3 spans 13 residues. Germline CDR1 ENHRY, CDR2 SYGVKD. The CDR3 loop reads CAIRQGRQETQYF. In DNA, the CDR3 is TGTGCCATCAGACAGGGACGACAAGAGACCCAGTACTTC.

The chain has TRBV2 and TRBJ1-3, with unresolved D. This CDR3 is 10 amino acids long. The ends were cut back, 7 bases at V and 8 bases at J, with 6 bases in the middle. Germline values: CDR1 SNHLY, CDR2 FYNNEI. CDR3 amino acids: CASKEDTIYF. The CDR3 DNA is TGTGCCAGCAAGGAGGACACCATATATTTT.

This clone has only a few counts. The V and J genes are TRBV5-4 and TRBJ2-3, with TRBD1 as a possible D gene (6 bases). Germline assignment: CDR1 SGHNT and CDR2 YYREEE (reference sequence). Trimming stripped 4 bases from V and 0 bases from J, with 9 bases between. CDR3 length: 14 residues. CDR3 sequence: CASSLDRSTDTQYF. As DNA, the CDR3 is TGTGCCAGCAGCCTAGACAGGAGCACAGATACGCAGTATTTT.

This chain connects TRBV4-1 to TRBJ2-1; the match to TRBD2 covers 8 bases. From germline, CDR1 is MGHRA and CDR2 YSYEKL. The V gene end was trimmed by 0 bases and the J gene end by 6 bases; junction bases not matched to a gene: 10. CDR3 size: 17 residues. The CDR3 sequence: CASSQEGRSGGPNEQFF. The CDR3 DNA follows: TGCGCCAGCAGCCAAGAGGGACGGAGCGGGGGCCCCAATGAGCAGTTCTTC.

This clone has only a few counts. The chain joins TRBV27 to TRBJ2-1; 7 bases match TRBD2. This CDR3 region has 14 residues. CDR1 is MNHEY, CDR2 SMNVEV, per germline (reference sequence). V dropped 5 bases and J dropped 7; count of bases not matched to a gene: 8. CDR3 amino acids: CASSPRGAGNEQFF. For the CDR3, the DNA is TGTGCCAGCAGTCCTCGGGGAGCGGGGAATGAGCAGTTCTTC.

A few counts support this clone. The chain combines TRBV5-1 with TRBJ1-2; 8 bases match TRBD1. This CDR3 comprises 15 residues. V gave up 2 bases and J gave up 6 bases; unmatched junction bases: 9. Germline V gene sequence: CDR1 SGHRS, CDR2 YFSETQ. The CDR3 protein is CASSFGSTGENGYTF. The CDR3 bases are TGCGCCAGCAGCTTCGGATCGACAGGGGAAAATGGCTACACCTTC.

In this sample, this clone turned up a few times. The gene calls are TRBV11-3 and TRBJ2-2; tentative D call: TRBD2 (5 bases). The germline V and J ends were trimmed by 5 bases and 0 bases, with 19 bases remaining between them. The germline V gene encodes CDR1 SGHNT and CDR2 YENEEA. The CDR3 consists of 18 residues. The CDR3 DNA sequence: TGTGCCAGCAGCCGACCCACGCACCCGGGGACGAACACCGGGGAGCTGTTTTTT. Amino acids: CASSRPTHPGTNTGELFF.

The chain joins TRBV28 to TRBJ1-4; D unresolved. Trimming removed 7 bases at V and 5 bases at J, with 14 bases between. The germline CDR1 and CDR2 sequences are MDHEN and SYDVKM. The CDR3 is 14 amino acids. CDR3 sequence (DNA): TGTGCCAGCAACCCGTATGATAGAAATGAAAAACTGTTTTTT. Protein: CASNPYDRNEKLFF.

This clone showed up just a few times. The identical CDR3 is also encoded by other nucleotide sequences in the sample. The CDR3 nucleotides are TGTGCCAGCAGCGTGGGAACAGAAGAGACCCAGTACTTC. Protein sequence: CASSVGTEETQYF. The chain joins TRBV9 to TRBJ2-5; D is uncertain. The length of the CDR3 is 13 residues. Trimming shortened V by 2 bases and J by 3 bases, and 8 bases separated the two germline ends. CDR1 SGDLS and CDR2 YYNGEE come from the germline V gene.

V and J are TRBV28 and TRBJ1-6; 11 bases are a match to TRBD1. The CDR3 length is 16 residues. From germline, CDR1 is MDHEN and CDR2 SYDVKM. After removal of 7 bases from V and 10 bases from J, the junction contained 12 bases not matched to a gene. Written as DNA, the CDR3 is TGTGCCAGCACCATACTCCCGGGACAGGGGGTCTCACCCCTCCACTTT. This sequence encodes CASTILPGQGVSPLHF.

The rearrangement links TRBV4-1 to TRBJ2-5; a possible D gene is TRBD2 (6 bases). Germline assignment: CDR1 MGHRA and CDR2 YSYEKL. The CDR3 has 16 amino acids. The germline V and J ends were trimmed by 0 bases and 9 bases, with 20 bases remaining between them. The CDR3 loop is CASSQDPPGGGRPQYF. The CDR3 nucleotides are TGCGCCAGCAGCCAAGATCCCCCCGGGGGTGGCAGGCCCCAGTACTTC.

This sequence joins TRBV14 and TRBJ2-1, with D uncertain. Germline CDR1 SGHDN, CDR2 FVKESK. The CDR3 extends over 14 amino acids. V dropped 3 bases and J dropped 4 bases, with 10 bases sitting between them. CDR3 sequence (DNA): TGTGCCAGCAGCCATTTTCCAGGATACAATGAGCAGTTCTTC. This codes for CASSHFPGYNEQFF.

The J gene is TRBJ2-5, the V gene TRBV5-4; D assignment may be TRBD1 or TRBD2 (5 bases each). V was trimmed by 5 bases and J by 2 bases, leaving 19 bases between them. The CDR3 sequence is 16 residues long. Per the germline V gene, CDR1 is SGHNT and CDR2 is YYREEE (reference sequence). CDR3 amino acids: CASSWGSRDVQETQYF. CDR3 nucleotide sequence: TGTGCCAGCAGTTGGGGCTCTAGGGACGTTCAAGAGACCCAGTACTTC.

This clone was seen a handful of times. The rearrangement uses TRBV28 and TRBJ2-1; perhaps TRBD1 as D (5 bases). V lost 1 base to trimming and J lost 0 bases, with 10 bases between them. The CDR3 covers 16 residues. Germline CDR1 is MDHEN and CDR2 is SYDVKM. CDR3 sequence: CASSLFRAPSYNEQFF. In DNA, the CDR3 is TGTGCCAGCAGTTTATTCAGGGCACCCTCCTACAATGAGCAGTTCTTC.

The chain uses TRBV7-8 and TRBJ2-5, with TRBD1 matching over 11 bases. The CDR3 is 16 amino acids. Unmatched junction bases numbered 6, after V lost 5 bases and J lost 1 base. Germline values: CDR1 SGHVS, CDR2 FQNEAQ. In DNA form, the CDR3 reads TGTGCCAGCAGCCCTATGGGGACAGGGGGCCAAGAGACCCAGTACTTC. This encodes CASSPMGTGGQETQYF.

Here the CDR3 DNA reads TGTGCCAGCAGTTTATTTTGGGGCGGGCAGCCCCAGCATTTT. Translating it yields CASSLFWGGQPQHF. The genes are TRBV27 and TRBJ1-5; tentatively, D is TRBD1 (5 bases). The CDR3 is 14 amino acids. From germline, CDR1 is MNHEY and CDR2 SMNVEV (reference sequence). V shed 1 base and J shed 7 bases, with 11 bases lying between them.

This clone has just a few counts. This chain links TRBV6-1 with TRBJ2-7; TRBD1 agrees at 8 bases. The V gene's germline CDR1 is MNHNS and CDR2 SASEGT. This CDR3 is built from 14 residues. The V gene end was trimmed by 6 bases and the J gene end by 3 bases; junction bases not matched to a gene: 7. CDR3 sequence: CASSRTGTGYEQYF. For the CDR3, the DNA is TGTGCCAGCAGCCGGACCGGGACAGGCTACGAGCAGTACTTC.

The gene calls are TRBV28 and TRBJ2-7; D is uncertain. V was pared by 4 bases and J by 1 base, with 5 bases between. CDR1 and CDR2 from the germline V gene are MDHEN and SYDVKM. The CDR3 sequence is 12 residues long. The CDR3 sequence: CASSSQSYEQYF. The CDR3 DNA is TGTGCCAGCAGTTCACAGTCCTACGAGCAGTACTTC. Drawing the rest from reference TRBV28 and TRBJ2-7, the complete variable domain is DVKVTQSSRYLVKRTGEKVFLECVQDMDHENMFWYRQDPGLGLRLIYFSYDVKMKEKGDIPEGYSVSREKKERFSLILESASTNQTSMYLCASSSQSYEQYFGPGTRLTVT.